This TCR beta chain is drawn from a study of shared clonotypes between healthy human individuals (dated by TCRdb to 2018 to 2020). Looking at the study overall: A couple of women and a few men aged 18 to 49 years were included in the cohort. For each donor, three plates each were used for CD4 naive and CD4 memory, two plates were used for CD8 naive, and one plate was used for CD8 memory. To estimate repertoire size and how much clonotypes are shared between individuals, the study performed deep sequencing of blood TCR repertoires from roughly five healthy adults. Different laboratories and diverse techniques were used to prepare libraries and sequence TCR repertoires, to increase sequencing depth and limit assay-specific biases. Per donor, leukapheresis produced somewhere between about 0.9 and 9.5 billion PBMCs. On the study overall, not on this receptor specifically: Even with the large sequencing depth, rarefaction of the sorted-subset datasets indicated that sequencing was incomplete. Sampling was restricted to blood, and TCR repertoires in tissues likely differ from the TCR repertoires found in blood. Pairwise subsampling led to the expectation that sequencing depth would affect the degree of clonotype sharing among donors. Because the study included only a small number of donors, the genetic and exposure-history diversity represented was limited. Compared with non-shared clonotypes, the clonotypes found in all four sorted-subset donors had higher generation probabilities. Naive subsets generally had larger estimated clonotype richness than memory subsets. When a handful of donors were compared, the shared fraction of clonotypes was around 4.6% for naive CD4, more than 3% for naive CD8, roughly 2.5% for memory CD4, and under 0.5% for memory CD8.

From its cysteine to its phenylalanine, the CDR3 spans 15 amino acids. CDR3 DNA only is kept here, 45 bases in frame from base 1. According to the germline V gene, CDR1 reads SGHRS and CDR2 reads YFSETQ. V sheds 3 bases and J sheds 0 bases, leaving 13 bases between their ends. This clone was detected a few times. It has no known antigen specificity. Qualities for individual bases were not recorded, and no much larger clone is one base off. Using the deep immunoSEQ assay, multiplex PCR amplified TCR CDR3 regions from genomic DNA. Extracted genomic DNA from each cell subset was spread evenly across all wells of several immunoSEQ 96-well plates, with each plate serving as a replicate. Each replicate PCR for sorted subsets received about 0.2 ug genomic DNA, equal to some 32,000 T cell genomes. Purified libraries were quantified with a Qubit 3.0 fluorometer, sized on a Bioanalyzer 2100, and re-quantified with the KAPA Library Quantification kit. Every immunoSEQ 96-well plate was sequenced on a dedicated single-read 150-cycle Illumina NextSeq 550 flow cell. Turning to the authors' computational methods: Because only junctional sequences without quality scores were contained in the immunoSEQ output, filtering matching that applied to full-length reads could not be performed. Sequences were annotated with PyIR, a Python wrapper for IgBLAST v1.9, and V/J genes and CDR3 were assigned using IMGT germline references. Reads were removed for weak V/J assignments (E-value above 1e-6), missing CDR3, stop codons, out-of-frame junctions, or ambiguous translated residues. A V3J clonotype was defined by an identical inferred V gene, J gene, and CDR3 amino acid sequence. To compute the percentage overlap between repertoires, the number of shared unique clonotypes was divided by the size of the smaller repertoire. Three approaches were used to assess repertoire richness: RTK rarefaction, the Chao1 estimator, and Recon v2.1 estimates of unobserved clonotypes. OLGA was used to compute generation probabilities for all TCRbeta clonotypes that the gDNA method yielded from four donors. TCRdb holds this immuneACCESS table with in-frame rearrangements only. Some clones are missing; in checked studies, unresolved V genes explain under half, and the rest has no known cause. V, J and clone size reflect that table, while D and trimming were determined from the DNA. Within this sample are about 2 million clones, with about 95% of them counted one time only. The ten largest clones capture about 1.1% of the sample.

CD8 naive samples were obtained by positive selection for CCR7 among CD45RO-negative cells, yielding a CD45RA+CCR7+ population from which TemRA cells were excluded. The donors were healthy, HIV-negative adults with no recently reported acute infections or vaccinations. Only Caucasian adults living in Nashville, Tennessee, USA were represented among the donors. After blood collection by leukapheresis, PBMCs were isolated using Ficoll-Histopaque density gradient centrifugation and then cryopreserved in the vapor phase of liquid nitrogen. Analytical flow cytometry was used to check the purity and quantity of every magnetically sorted T cell population. Genomic DNA was isolated from every sorted fraction and measured by UV absorbance on a Nanodrop 2000c.

Material for sequencing was naive CD8+ T cells sorted from blood. In the paper's terms, the cell subset or site label means: CD45RA+CCR7+. This receptor was obtained from a man between 18 and 29 years old in good health. The chain is assembled from TRBV5-1 and TRBJ2-7; a tentative D call is TRBD1 (6 bases match). In nucleotide form, the sequence is TGCGCCAGCAGCTGGACAGCCCTGGGCTCCTACGAGCAGTACTTC. Its product reads: CASSWTALGSYEQYF.